This entry is about one T cell receptor (beta chain). Authors' data handling: Estimates of nucleated cell counts were drawn from the amplification of reference gene primers. Generated by immunoSEQ multiplex PCR, the TCRdb table keeps only in-frame clones and is missing some. Clone size and V and J calls were adopted from that table, with D and trimming inferred from the DNA. The profile shows roughly 100,000 clones, roughly 88% of them singletons. From germline, CDR1 is MRHNA and CDR2 SNTAGT. The length of the CDR3 is 16 residues. The V gene lost 3 bases and the J gene lost 0 bases, with 13 bases spanning the gap. This record belongs to a study of blood T cell repertoires in COVID-19. Study information: Donors in the United States, Italy and Spain gave samples during acute or convalescent COVID-19. The analysed material was cDNA or gDNA that came from T cells, B-cell-depleted T cells, or PBMCs.

The source of this sequence is a human donor in a cohort sampled during active COVID-19. The sequencing input was peripheral blood. This chain connects TRBV6-4 to TRBJ2-3; perhaps TRBD2 as D (5 bases). CDR3 bases: TGTGCCAGCAGTGAATATAGGAGCGGTAGCACAGATACGCAGTATTTT. Translation: CASSEYRSGSTDTQYF.